This T cell receptor beta chain was identified in a study of shared clonotypes between healthy human individuals. Study-level findings and limits: A few donors had around 5% of their naive CD4 clonotypes in common. As a rule, naive subsets had a larger estimated richness than memory subsets.

Once extracted for a subset, genomic DNA was divided evenly among several immunoSEQ plates. Clones were sequenced by immunoSEQ multiplex PCR, and TCRdb holds only the in-frame ones, with some missing. This table has over a million clones, 70% to 80% appearing once. This CDR3 spans 12 amino acids. Per germline, CDR1 MNHEY and CDR2 SVGAGI. Naive CD4+ cells were CD45RA-selected; the remaining cells were memory. About this clone itself: The antigen is undetermined.

The clonotype was recovered from a man between 18 and 29 years old in good health. Some clones in this sample may be carry-over from other donors' samples. The source material was memory CD4+ T cells from PBMCs. Noted subset: CD45RA-negative fraction. The chain uses TRBV6-5 and TRBJ2-5, with unresolved D. Gene TRBJ2-7 matches the end of the DNA better, so the J call may be wrong. Here the CDR3 DNA reads TGTGCCAGTAGAGAGGCCGCTAACGAGCAGTACTTC. Translating gives CASREAANEQYF.